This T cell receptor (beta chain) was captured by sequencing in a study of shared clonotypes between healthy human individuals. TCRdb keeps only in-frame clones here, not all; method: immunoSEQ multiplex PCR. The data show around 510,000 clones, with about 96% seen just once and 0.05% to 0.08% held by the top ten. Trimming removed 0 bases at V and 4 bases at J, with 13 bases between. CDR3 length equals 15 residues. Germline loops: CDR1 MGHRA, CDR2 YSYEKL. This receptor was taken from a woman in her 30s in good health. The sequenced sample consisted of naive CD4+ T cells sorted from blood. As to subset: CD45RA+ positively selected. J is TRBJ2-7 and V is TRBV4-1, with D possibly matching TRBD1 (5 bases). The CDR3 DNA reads TGCGCCAGCAGCCAAGAGGACAATGGGTTTTACGAGCAGTACTTC. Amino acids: CASSQEDNGFYEQYF.